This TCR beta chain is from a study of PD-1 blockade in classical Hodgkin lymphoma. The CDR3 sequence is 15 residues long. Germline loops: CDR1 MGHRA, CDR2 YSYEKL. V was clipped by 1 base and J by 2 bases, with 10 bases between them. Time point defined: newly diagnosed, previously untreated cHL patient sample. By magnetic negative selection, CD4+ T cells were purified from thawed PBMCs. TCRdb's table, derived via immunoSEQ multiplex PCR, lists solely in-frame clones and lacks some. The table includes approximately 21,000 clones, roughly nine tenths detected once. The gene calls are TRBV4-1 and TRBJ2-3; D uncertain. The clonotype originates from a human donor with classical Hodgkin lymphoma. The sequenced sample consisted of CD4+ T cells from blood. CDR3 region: CASSQGWFNTDTQYF. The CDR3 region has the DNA TGCGCCAGCAGCCAAGGATGGTTCAACACAGATACGCAGTATTTT.